This T cell receptor beta chain originates from a study of T cells in Graves' hyperthyroidism and ophthalmopathy. V was trimmed by 6 bases and J by 5 bases, leaving 22 bases between them. CDR3 length equals 17 residues. It was RNA transcripts that yielded the amplified TCR beta CDR3 regions. During a first-round RT-PCR of the TCR CDR3, the HTBI primer set was used. TCRdb fed the multiplex PCR reads into MiXCR, producing one record per CDR3 protein. The table records 610,000 or so distinct CDR3 sequences, more than 45% of them present only once. This chain connects TRBV12-3 or TRBV12-4 to TRBJ1-4; a possible D gene is TRBD1 (6 bases). This TCR was sampled from a woman aged 18-35 years with Graves' hyperthyroidism. The sample consisted of peripheral blood or thyroid tissue (not recorded which). In DNA, the CDR3 is TGTGCCAGCAGCCTAGCGGGGGGGGCAGGGTCAAATGAAAAACTGTTTTTT. Its protein product is CASSLAGGAGSNEKLFF.